A selection of T cell receptor beta chains follows, all from one sample in a study of spatial heterogeneity in lung cancer. MiXCR, applied by TCRdb to the 5' RACE reads, yields one record per CDR3 protein. The data show around 45,000 distinct CDR3 sequences, about 10% seen once. Source: PBMCs, taken at surgery. Source of these receptors: a female donor with early-stage non-small cell lung cancer. The CDR3 runs from the conserved cysteine through the conserved F or W. D genes are given only for firm matches. Clone size is given for some rows only: seen once, a few or many times, or a class if the clone is expanded.

TRBD1	.	TRBV7-2	TRBJ2-1	CASSLQGADYNEQFF	TGTGCCAGCAGTTTACAGGGGGCCGACTACAATGAGCAGTTCTTC
TRBD2	.	TRBV7-2	TRBJ2-3	CASSAQRGGTDTQYF	TGTGCCAGCAGCGCCCAGCGGGGGGGCACAGATACGCAGTATTTT
TRBD1	.	TRBV5-5	TRBJ2-5	CASSPRGPMETQYF	TGTGCCAGCAGCCCCAGGGGGCCGATGGAGACCCAGTACTTC
.	few	TRBV7-6	TRBJ2-2	CASSLETGAGELFF	TGTGCCAGCAGCTTAGAGACGGGAGCCGGGGAGCTGTTTTTT
.	few	TRBV5-1	TRBJ1-2	CASSFGQSYGYTF	TGCGCCAGCAGCTTTGGACAGTCCTATGGCTACACCTTC
.	few	TRBV24-1	TRBJ2-3	CATSPGPRDTQYF	TGTGCCACCTCCCCAGGGCCACGAGATACGCAGTATTTT
TRBD1	.	TRBV12-3/TRBV12-4	TRBJ1-5	CASRPGQGGNQPQHF	TGTGCCAGCAGGCCCGGACAGGGAGGAAATCAGCCCCAGCATTTT
.	once	TRBV11-2	TRBJ2-1	CASSPPSGTDDYNEQFF	TGTGCCAGCAGCCCACCGAGCGGGACAGATGACTACAATGAGCAGTTCTTC
TRBD1	many	TRBV20-1	TRBJ1-4	CSASASGQSNEKLFF	TGCAGTGCTAGTGCATCGGGACAGAGTAATGAAAAACTGTTTTTT
TRBD2	.	TRBV10-3	TRBJ2-1	CATYFGAGAYNEQFF	TGTGCCACCTACTTTGGAGCGGGGGCGTACAATGAGCAGTTCTTC
.	.	TRBV5-4	TRBJ1-2	CASSLGENYGYTF	TGTGCCAGCAGCTTAGGAGAGAACTATGGCTACACCTTC
.	.	TRBV5-4	TRBJ2-7	CASSLAISYEQYF	TGTGCCAGCAGCTTGGCCATCTCCTACGAGCAGTACTTC
.	.	TRBV6-5	TRBJ2-5	CASSSLQETQYF	TGTGCCAGCAGTTCGCTCCAAGAGACCCAGTACTTC
.	.	TRBV15	TRBJ2-6	CATSPKGSRANVLTF	TGTGCCACCAGCCCCAAGGGCAGCAGGGCCAACGTCCTGACTTTC
.	.	TRBV21-1	TRBJ1-6	CASSKAGVLDRARSPLHF	TGTGCCAGCAGCAAAGCTGGGGTTTTGGACAGGGCAAGGTCACCCCTCCACTTT
.	.	TRBV12-5	TRBJ1-1	CASGQLSRNTEAFF	TGTGCTAGTGGTCAACTAAGTAGGAACACTGAAGCTTTCTTT
TRBD1	.	TRBV9	TRBJ1-2	CASSVAMGQGAIGYTF	TGTGCCAGCAGCGTAGCCATGGGACAGGGGGCAATTGGCTACACCTTC
.	few	TRBV6-5	TRBJ1-1	CASSHKARLNTEAFF	TGTGCCAGCAGTCATAAGGCGCGGCTGAACACTGAAGCTTTCTTT
TRBD2	few	TRBV9	TRBJ2-1	CASSVGLAGVPFF	TGTGCCAGCAGCGTAGGACTAGCGGGCGTCCCGTTCTTC
.	.	TRBV3-1	TRBJ1-2	CASSQGYAGAWYGYTF	TGTGCCAGCAGCCAAGGTTATGCGGGGGCATGGTATGGCTACACCTTC
TRBD2	few	TRBV9	TRBJ2-3	CASSVESGGPPDTQYF	TGTGCCAGCAGCGTAGAGAGCGGGGGCCCCCCCGATACGCAGTATTTT
TRBD1	many	TRBV27	TRBJ1-5	CASSLGQGFQPQHF	TGTGCCAGCAGTTTGGGACAGGGTTTTCAGCCCCAGCATTTT
.	many	TRBV27	TRBJ1-3	CASSPLSGNTIYF	TGTGCCAGCAGTCCACTCTCTGGAAACACCATATATTTT
.	.	TRBV7-2	TRBJ2-3	CASSLAPPDTQYF	TGTGCCAGCAGCTTAGCCCCCCCGGATACGCAGTATTTT
TRBD2	.	TRBV7-8	TRBJ2-5	CASSSVAGEGETQYF	TGTGCCAGCAGCTCAGTAGCGGGGGAGGGAGAGACCCAGTACTTC
.	few	TRBV6-5	TRBJ2-5	CASSYNGRGETQYF	TGTGCCAGCAGTTACAATGGCAGGGGAGAGACCCAGTACTTC
.	.	TRBV19	TRBJ1-4	CASSPRSFGEKLFF	TGTGCCAGTAGTCCGCGTTCCTTCGGAGAAAAACTGTTTTTT
TRBD1	few	TRBV4-1	TRBJ2-7	CASSQTGQGDEQYF	TGCGCCAGCAGCCAGACGGGACAGGGAGACGAGCAGTACTTC
TRBD1	many	TRBV5-1	TRBJ1-2	CASSLGQPQESYTF	TGCGCCAGCAGCCTGGGACAGCCCCAAGAGAGCTACACCTTC
.	.	TRBV18	TRBJ2-2	CASSPRQPETGELFF	TGTGCCAGCTCACCTAGACAGCCGGAGACCGGGGAGCTGTTTTTT
.	many	TRBV12-3/TRBV12-4	TRBJ2-3	CASSGQFSSTDTQYF	TGTGCCAGCAGCGGACAGTTCTCTAGCACAGATACGCAGTATTTT
.	few	TRBV19	TRBJ1-2	CASGKQYGYTF	TGTGCCAGTGGGAAACAGTACGGCTACACCTTC
.	.	TRBV6-2/TRBV6-3	TRBJ1-5	CASSYVDGGQPQHF	TGTGCCAGCAGTTACGTCGATGGGGGTCAGCCCCAGCATTTT
TRBD2	few	TRBV3-1	TRBJ2-3	CASSQDRAGGFASTDTQYF	TGTGCCAGCAGCCAAGATCGAGCGGGGGGCTTCGCTAGCACAGATACGCAGTATTTT
.	few	TRBV5-6	TRBJ1-6	CASSLRGQDNSPLHF	TGTGCCAGCAGCTTGAGGGGACAAGATAATTCACCCCTCCACTTT
.	many	TRBV5-5	TRBJ2-5	CASVLALQETQYF	TGTGCCAGCGTTCTAGCGCTCCAAGAGACCCAGTACTTC
.	.	TRBV30	TRBJ2-3	CAWTPTTRTDTQYF	TGTGCCTGGACCCCGACTACCCGCACAGATACGCAGTATTTT
.	.	TRBV29-1	TRBJ2-5	CSVEPGQETQYF	TGCAGCGTTGAACCAGGACAAGAGACCCAGTACTTC
.	few	TRBV7-9	TRBJ1-1	CASSSVNLHTEAFF	TGTGCCAGCAGCTCCGTCAATCTGCACACTGAAGCTTTCTTT
.	.	TRBV6-2/TRBV6-3	TRBJ2-5	CASSYSRGVRQETQYF	TGTGCCAGCAGTTACTCACGAGGGGTGAGGCAAGAGACCCAGTACTTC
.	many	TRBV6-2/TRBV6-3	TRBJ2-7	CASSYSPRSSYEQYF	TGTGCCAGCAGTTACTCCCCTCGCAGCTCCTACGAGCAGTACTTC
.	.	TRBV4-3	TRBJ1-5	CASSQDLGGWGNQPQHF	TGCGCCAGCAGCCAAGATTTGGGGGGTTGGGGCAATCAGCCCCAGCATTTT
.	.	TRBV12-3/TRBV12-4	TRBJ1-5	CASSLARGATGYSNQPQHF	TGTGCCAGCAGTTTAGCGAGGGGTGCGACCGGGTATAGCAATCAGCCCCAGCATTTT
TRBD1	.	TRBV3-1	TRBJ2-7	CASSPGTGGGYEQYF	TGTGCCAGCAGCCCTGGGACAGGGGGCGGCTACGAGCAGTACTTC
TRBD2	few	TRBV9	TRBJ2-2	CASSVTGTSGGAFTGELFF	TGTGCCAGCAGCGTCACCGGGACTAGCGGGGGGGCCTTCACCGGGGAGCTGTTTTTT
TRBD1	few	TRBV3-1	TRBJ1-6	CASSQGRDRALHF	TGTGCCAGCAGCCAAGGCCGGGACAGGGCCCTCCACTTT
.	.	TRBV20-1	TRBJ1-1	CSPTGGNRAFF	TGCAGCCCGACCGGTGGAAACAGAGCTTTCTTT
.	few	TRBV12-5	TRBJ2-7	CASGLGRYEQYF	TGTGCTAGTGGTTTGGGACGTTACGAGCAGTACTTC
TRBD1	many	TRBV11-2	TRBJ2-5	CASSKGTGVEETQYF	TGTGCCAGCAGCAAGGGGACAGGGGTGGAAGAGACCCAGTACTTC